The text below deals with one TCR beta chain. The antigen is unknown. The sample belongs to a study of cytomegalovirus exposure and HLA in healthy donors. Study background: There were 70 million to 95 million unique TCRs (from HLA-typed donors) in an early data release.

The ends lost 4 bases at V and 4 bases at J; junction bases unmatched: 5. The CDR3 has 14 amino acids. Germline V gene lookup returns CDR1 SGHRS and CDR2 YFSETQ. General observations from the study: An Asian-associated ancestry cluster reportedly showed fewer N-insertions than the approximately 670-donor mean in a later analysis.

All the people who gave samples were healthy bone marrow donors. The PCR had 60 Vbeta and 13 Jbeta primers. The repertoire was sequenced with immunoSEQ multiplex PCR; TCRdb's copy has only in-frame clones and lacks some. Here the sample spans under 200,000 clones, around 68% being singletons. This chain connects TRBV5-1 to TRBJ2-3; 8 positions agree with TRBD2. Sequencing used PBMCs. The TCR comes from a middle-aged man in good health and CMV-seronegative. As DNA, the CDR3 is TGCGCCAGCAGCGTGGGACTAGTCCCAGATACGCAGTATTTT. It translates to CASSVGLVPDTQYF.